This TCR beta chain came from a study of blood T cells in healthy people across ages. General study points: TCR beta diversity was tightly associated with the proportion of naive T cells. Roughly linear declines in TCR beta diversity per million T cells occurred with age.

With respect to this clonotype: Its matching antigen is unknown. Sequence at one end of the junction differs from germline and may be a read error.

The total RNA that was extracted per sample amounted to at least 5.5 micrograms. CDR1 is KGHDR, CDR2 SFDVKD, per germline. This CDR3 comprises 15 residues. A J-beta primer mix and a sample-barcoded 5' primer were used in a second PCR of roughly 7 to 12 cycles. Template switching added a 12-random-nucleotide identifier to every cDNA molecule. TCRdb passed the 5' RACE reads through MiXCR, listing each CDR3 protein once. Of about a million distinct CDR3 sequences listed, roughly two fifths are singletons. The chain couples TRBV24-1 to TRBJ2-2; tentative D call: TRBD1 (5 bases). Material: blood. The clonotype originates from a man between 18 and 29 years old in good health. CDR3 protein: CATSEGKGNTGELFF. The DNA for the CDR3 is TGTGCCACCAGTGAGGGGAAGGGGAACACAGGGGAGCTGTTTTTT.